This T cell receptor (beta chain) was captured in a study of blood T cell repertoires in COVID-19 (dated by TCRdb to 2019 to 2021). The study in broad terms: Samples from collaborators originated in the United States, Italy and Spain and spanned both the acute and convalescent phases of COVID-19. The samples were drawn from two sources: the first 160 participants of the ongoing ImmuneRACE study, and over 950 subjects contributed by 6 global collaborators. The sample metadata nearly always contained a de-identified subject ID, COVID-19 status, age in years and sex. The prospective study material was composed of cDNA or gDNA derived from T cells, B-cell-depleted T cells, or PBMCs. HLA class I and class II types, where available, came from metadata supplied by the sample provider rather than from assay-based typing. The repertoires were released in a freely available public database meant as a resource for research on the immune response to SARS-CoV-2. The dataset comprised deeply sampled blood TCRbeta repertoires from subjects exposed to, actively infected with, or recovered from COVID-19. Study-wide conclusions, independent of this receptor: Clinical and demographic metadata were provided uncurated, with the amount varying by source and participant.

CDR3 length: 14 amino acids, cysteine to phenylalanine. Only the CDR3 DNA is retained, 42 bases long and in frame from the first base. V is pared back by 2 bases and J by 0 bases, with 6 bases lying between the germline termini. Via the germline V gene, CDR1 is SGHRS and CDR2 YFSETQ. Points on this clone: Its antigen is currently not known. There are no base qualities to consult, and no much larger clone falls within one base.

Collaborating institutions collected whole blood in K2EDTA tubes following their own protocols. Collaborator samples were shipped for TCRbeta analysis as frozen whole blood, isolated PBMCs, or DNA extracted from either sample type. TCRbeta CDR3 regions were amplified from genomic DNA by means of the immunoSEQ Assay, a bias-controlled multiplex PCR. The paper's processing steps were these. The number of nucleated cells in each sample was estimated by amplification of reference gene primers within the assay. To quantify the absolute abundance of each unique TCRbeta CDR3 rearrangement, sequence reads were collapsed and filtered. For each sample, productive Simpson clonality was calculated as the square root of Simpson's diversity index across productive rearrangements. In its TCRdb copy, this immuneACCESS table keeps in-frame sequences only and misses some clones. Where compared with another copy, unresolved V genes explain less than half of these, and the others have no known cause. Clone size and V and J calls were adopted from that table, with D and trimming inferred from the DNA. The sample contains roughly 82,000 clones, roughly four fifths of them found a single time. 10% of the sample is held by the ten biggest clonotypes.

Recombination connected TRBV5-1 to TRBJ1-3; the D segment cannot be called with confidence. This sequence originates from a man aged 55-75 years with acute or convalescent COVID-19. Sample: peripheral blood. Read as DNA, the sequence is TGCGCCAGCAGCTTCGGGAGCTCTGGAAACACCATATATTTT. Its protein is CASSFGSSGNTIYF. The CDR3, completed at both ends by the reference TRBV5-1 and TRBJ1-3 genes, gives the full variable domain KAGVTQTPRYLIKTRGQQVTLSCSPISGHRSVSWYQQTPGQGLQFLFEYFSETQRNKGNFPGRFSGRQFSNSRSEMNVSTLELGDSALYLCASSFGSSGNTIYFGEGSWLTVV.